The 14 T cell receptor beta chains below come from one sample, sequenced in a study of blood T cell repertoires in COVID-19. TCRdb's table, derived via immunoSEQ multiplex PCR, lists solely in-frame clones and lacks some. Of about 270,000 clones in the sample, 85% to 90% were seen once. Sequenced material: PBMCs or T cells enriched from blood (not recorded which). The origin of the receptors is a woman in her late teens or twenties who had recovered from COVID-19.

This clone was seen just once. V gene TRBV5-1 combines with J gene TRBJ1-3; TRBD1 matches at 9 bases. The ends lost 1 base at V and 0 bases at J; junction bases unmatched: 5. Germline lookup yields CDR1 SGHRS and CDR2 YFSETQ. The CDR3 runs 17 residues. The CDR3 coding sequence is TGCGCCAGCAGCTTGACCGGGACAGGGCACTCTGGAAACACCATATATTTT. It translates to CASSLTGTGHSGNTIYF.

The CDR3 DNA is TGTGCCAGCAGTGAGACAGGGGGCACAGATACGCAGTATTTT. Amino acid sequence: CASSETGGTDTQYF. This chain joins TRBV6-4 and TRBJ2-3, with 8 bases that match TRBD1. CDR1 and CDR2 from the germline V gene are MRHNA and SNTAGT. V was clipped by 3 bases and J by 1 base; unmatched bases: 0. The length of the CDR3 is 14 residues.

This clone was observed once. The chain recombines TRBV5-1 with TRBJ2-3; the match to TRBD2 covers 12 bases. CDR3 length equals 17 residues. Trimming removed 4 bases from V and 8 bases from J; junction bases left unmatched: 14. Germline V gives CDR1 SGHRS, CDR2 YFSETQ. The CDR3 nucleotides are TGCGCCAGCAGCCCGGGGACACTAGCGGGGGGTTACGCTACGCAGTATTTT. Protein product: CASSPGTLAGGYATQYF.

V usage is TRBV5-1 and J usage is TRBJ1-6; a possible D gene is TRBD1 (5 bases). In germline, CDR1 is SGHRS, CDR2 YFSETQ. Between the trimmed V and J ends, which lost 1 base and 7 bases, there was a span of 18 bases. The CDR3 sequence is 17 residues long. The CDR3 loop reads CASSLIKGTQENSPLHF. The CDR3 DNA is TGCGCCAGCAGCTTGATTAAGGGGACTCAGGAAAATTCACCCCTCCACTTT.

This sequence joins TRBV5-4 and TRBJ1-1; 7 bases fit TRBD1. J was trimmed by 5 bases and V by 4 bases; bases with no gene match: 11. Germline assignment: CDR1 SGHNT and CDR2 YYREEE (reference sequence). CDR3 length: 15 residues. CDR3 nucleotide sequence: TGTGCCAGCAGCCCGGACTTAGGGGGCAAAACTGAAGCTTTCTTT. Translation: CASSPDLGGKTEAFF.

The chain has TRBV19 and TRBJ1-2; the D gene is possibly TRBD1 (5 bases). V was pared by 3 bases and J by 4 bases, with 15 bases between. The CDR3 length is 15 residues. Germline values: CDR1 LNHDA, CDR2 SQIVND (reference sequence). The CDR3 reads CASSMVGGYLYGYTF. Written as DNA, the CDR3 is TGTGCCAGTAGTATGGTCGGGGGGTACCTCTATGGCTACACCTTC.

The table lists this clone with a few counts. This chain links TRBV7-6 with TRBJ1-6; 9 positions match TRBD1. Losses at the gene ends were 5 bases for V and 7 bases for J; bases not matched to a gene: 9. Germline V gene lookup returns CDR1 SGHVS and CDR2 FNYEAQ. The CDR3 extends over 16 amino acids. CDR3 coding DNA: TGTGCCAGCAGCGCGACGCGCGGGACAGGGAATTCACCCCTCCACTTT. Its protein is CASSATRGTGNSPLHF.

The rearrangement links TRBV4-1 to TRBJ2-3, with TRBD1 matching over 7 bases. CDR3 length: 15 residues. J was trimmed by 3 bases and V by 5 bases; bases with no gene match: 8. The germline V gene encodes CDR1 MGHRA and CDR2 YSYEKL. The DNA of the CDR3 is TGCGCCAGCAGCACCCACAGGGGCCAAACAGATACGCAGTATTTT. Translation gives CASSTHRGQTDTQYF.

This clone was seen just once. The V and J genes are TRBV11-2 and TRBJ2-5; D remains unclear. CDR3 size: 14 residues. Germline CDR1 and CDR2: SGHAT and FQNNGV. Trimming removed 1 base at V and 5 bases at J, with 11 bases between. The CDR3 region is CASSLGAGSETQYF. The CDR3 DNA follows: TGTGCCAGCAGCTTAGGGGCTGGAAGCGAGACCCAGTACTTC. The full variable domain, with the rest looked up from reference TRBV11-2 and TRBJ2-5, is EAGVAQSPRYKIIEKRQSVAFWCNPISGHATLYWYQQILGQGPKLLIQFQNNGVVDDSQLPKDRFSAERLKGVDSTLKIQPAKLEDSAVYLCASSLGAGSETQYFGPGTRLLVL.

The genes are TRBV19 and TRBJ2-7; weak D call: TRBD1 (5 bases). Trimming left V 5 bases short and J 3 bases short, with 11 bases between. This CDR3 comprises 13 residues. Germline V gene data show CDR1 as LNHDA and CDR2 as SQIVND (reference sequence). CDR3 loop: CASSSADSYEQYF. The CDR3 bases are TGTGCCAGTAGTTCCGCCGACAGCTACGAGCAGTACTTC.

CDR3 in DNA: TGTGCCAGCGGATCCTTAAGGGGAGGAAGCGGCCACGAGCAGTACTTC. It is translated as CASGSLRGGSGHEQYF. The V and J genes are TRBV5-6 and TRBJ2-7; weak D call: TRBD2 (6 bases). CDR1 is SGHDT, CDR2 YYEEEE, per germline. Trimming shortened V by 7 bases and J by 5 bases, and 25 bases separated the two germline ends. This CDR3 has 16 residues.

V gene TRBV5-1 combines with J gene TRBJ1-1; D is possibly TRBD1 (6 bases). The ends were cut back, 4 bases at V and 1 base at J, with 17 bases in the middle. CDR1 and CDR2 (germline): SGHRS, YFSETQ. This CDR3 is built from 16 residues. In DNA form, the CDR3 reads TGCGCCAGCAGCCTGGAGACAGGCGGGGGGAACACTGAAGCTTTCTTT. Translation gives CASSLETGGGNTEAFF.

This clone was detected once. The chain carries TRBV5-6 and TRBJ2-2; TRBD2 is a possible D gene (5 bases). V lost 1 base, J lost 5 bases, and 12 bases lay in between. Germline values: CDR1 SGHDT, CDR2 YYEEEE. This CDR3 spans 15 amino acids. The CDR3 bases are TGTGCCAGCAGCTTGCGAATGTCGGGGACCGGGGAGCTGTTTTTT. It codes for CASSLRMSGTGELFF.

The V and J genes are TRBV5-4 and TRBJ1-1; D is ambiguous. CDR3 size: 13 residues. The germline V gene encodes CDR1 SGHNT and CDR2 YYREEE (reference sequence). The V gene lost 0 bases and the J gene lost 1 base, with 4 bases spanning the gap. CDR3: CASSLDRNTEAFF. CDR3 coding DNA: TGTGCCAGCAGCTTGGACAGGAACACTGAAGCTTTCTTT.